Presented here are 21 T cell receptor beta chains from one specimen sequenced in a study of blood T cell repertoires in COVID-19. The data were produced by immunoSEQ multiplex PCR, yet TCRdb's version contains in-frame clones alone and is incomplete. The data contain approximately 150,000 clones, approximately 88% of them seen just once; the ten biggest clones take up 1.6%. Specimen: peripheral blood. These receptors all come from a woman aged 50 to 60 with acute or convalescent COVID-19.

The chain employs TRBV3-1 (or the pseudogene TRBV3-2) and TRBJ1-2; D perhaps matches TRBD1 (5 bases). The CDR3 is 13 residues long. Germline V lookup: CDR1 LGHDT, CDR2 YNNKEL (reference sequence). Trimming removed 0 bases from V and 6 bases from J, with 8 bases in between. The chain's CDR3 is CASSQDLGDGYTF. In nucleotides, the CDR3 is TGTGCCAGCAGCCAAGATTTAGGGGATGGCTACACCTTC.

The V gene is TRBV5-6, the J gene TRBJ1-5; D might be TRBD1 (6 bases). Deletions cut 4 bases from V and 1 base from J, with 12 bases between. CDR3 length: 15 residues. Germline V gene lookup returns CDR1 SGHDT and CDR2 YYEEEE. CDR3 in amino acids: CASSGRGASNQPQHF. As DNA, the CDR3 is TGTGCCAGCAGCGGCAGGGGTGCGAGCAATCAGCCCCAGCATTTT.

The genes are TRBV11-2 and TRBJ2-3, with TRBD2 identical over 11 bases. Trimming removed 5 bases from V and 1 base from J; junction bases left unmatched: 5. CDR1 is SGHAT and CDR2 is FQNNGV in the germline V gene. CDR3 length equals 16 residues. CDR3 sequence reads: CASSPSSGGGTDTQYF. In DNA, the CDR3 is TGTGCCAGCAGCCCCAGTAGCGGGGGGGGCACAGATACGCAGTATTTT.

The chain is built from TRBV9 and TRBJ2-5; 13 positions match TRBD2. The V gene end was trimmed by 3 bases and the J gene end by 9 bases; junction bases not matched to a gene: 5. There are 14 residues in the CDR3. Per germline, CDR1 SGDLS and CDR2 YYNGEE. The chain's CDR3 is CASSGTSGGLAQYF. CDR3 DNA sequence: TGTGCCAGCAGCGGGACTAGCGGGGGACTCGCCCAGTACTTC.

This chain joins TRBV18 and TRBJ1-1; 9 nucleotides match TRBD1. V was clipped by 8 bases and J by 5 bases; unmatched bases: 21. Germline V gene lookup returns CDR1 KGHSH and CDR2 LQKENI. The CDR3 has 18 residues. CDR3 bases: TGTGCCAGCGCTCTTGAACAACAGGGGGCTAACAGCTGGACTGAAGCTTTCTTT. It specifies CASALEQQGANSWTEAFF.

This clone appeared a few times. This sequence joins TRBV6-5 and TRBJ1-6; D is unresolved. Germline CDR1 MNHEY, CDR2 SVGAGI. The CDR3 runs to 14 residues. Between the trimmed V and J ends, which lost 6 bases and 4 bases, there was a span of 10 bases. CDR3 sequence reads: CASSLEGYNSPLHF. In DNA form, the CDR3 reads TGTGCCAGCAGCTTGGAGGGTTATAATTCACCCCTCCACTTT.

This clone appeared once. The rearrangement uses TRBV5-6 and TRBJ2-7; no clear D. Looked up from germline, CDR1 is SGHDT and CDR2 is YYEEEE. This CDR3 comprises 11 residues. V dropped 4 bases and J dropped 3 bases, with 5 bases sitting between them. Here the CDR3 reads CASSVNYEQYF. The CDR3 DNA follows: TGTGCCAGCAGCGTAAACTACGAGCAGTACTTC. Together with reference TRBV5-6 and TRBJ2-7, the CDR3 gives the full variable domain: DAGVTQSPTHLIKTRGQQVTLRCSPKSGHDTVSWYQQALGQGPQFIFQYYEEEERQRGNFPDRFSGHQFPNYSSELNVNALLLGDSALYLCASSVNYEQYFGPGTRLTVT.

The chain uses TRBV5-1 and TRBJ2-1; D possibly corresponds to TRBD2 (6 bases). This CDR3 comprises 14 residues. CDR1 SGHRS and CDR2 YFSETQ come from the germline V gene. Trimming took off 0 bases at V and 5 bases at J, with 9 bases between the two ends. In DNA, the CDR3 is TGCGCCAGCAGCTTGGACGGGGGAGACAATGAGCAGTTCTTC. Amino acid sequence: CASSLDGGDNEQFF.

The CDR3 region has the DNA TGTGCCAGTAGGGAACAGGGCACCGGGGAGCTGTTTTTT. Amino acids: CASREQGTGELFF. The V gene is TRBV19, the J gene TRBJ2-2; tentative D call: TRBD1 (6 bases). This CDR3 contains 13 residues. Germline V gives CDR1 LNHDA, CDR2 SQIVND (reference sequence). V gave up 6 bases and J gave up 4 bases, with 9 bases separating them.

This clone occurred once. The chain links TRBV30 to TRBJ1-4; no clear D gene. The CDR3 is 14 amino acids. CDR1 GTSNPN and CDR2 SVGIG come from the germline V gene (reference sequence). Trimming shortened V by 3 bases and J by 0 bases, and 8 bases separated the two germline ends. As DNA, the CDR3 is TGTGCCTGGAGCCGACACTCAACTAATGAAAAACTGTTTTTT. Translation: CAWSRHSTNEKLFF.

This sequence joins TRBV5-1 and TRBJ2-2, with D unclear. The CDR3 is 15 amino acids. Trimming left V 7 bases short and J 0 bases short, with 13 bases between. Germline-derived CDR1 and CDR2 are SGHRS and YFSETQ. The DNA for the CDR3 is TGCGCCAGCCGATCGCTCAGTTCGAACACCGGGGAGCTGTTTTTT. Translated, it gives CASRSLSSNTGELFF.

CDR3 DNA sequence: TGTGCCAGCTCGGATAAGGGGACAGGGAACACCGGGGAGCTGTTTTTT. It specifies CASSDKGTGNTGELFF. The genes are TRBV18 and TRBJ2-2; TRBD1 aligns across 8 bases. The V gene end was trimmed by 6 bases and the J gene end by 1 base; junction bases not matched to a gene: 7. CDR1 KGHSH and CDR2 LQKENI come from the germline V gene. The CDR3 runs 16 residues.

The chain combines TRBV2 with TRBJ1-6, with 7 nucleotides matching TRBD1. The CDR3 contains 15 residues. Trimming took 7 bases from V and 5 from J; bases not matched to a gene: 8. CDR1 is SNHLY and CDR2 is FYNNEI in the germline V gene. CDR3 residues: CASTPQGKDNSPLHF. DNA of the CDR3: TGTGCCAGCACTCCACAGGGGAAGGATAATTCACCCCTCCACTTT.

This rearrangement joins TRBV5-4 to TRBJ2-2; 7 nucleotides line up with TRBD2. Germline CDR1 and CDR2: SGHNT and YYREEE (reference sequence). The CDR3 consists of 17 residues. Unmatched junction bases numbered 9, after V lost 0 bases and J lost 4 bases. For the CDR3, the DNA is TGTGCCAGCAGCTTGGGCGCCAGCGGGACCTTCACCGGGGAGCTGTTTTTT. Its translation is CASSLGASGTFTGELFF.

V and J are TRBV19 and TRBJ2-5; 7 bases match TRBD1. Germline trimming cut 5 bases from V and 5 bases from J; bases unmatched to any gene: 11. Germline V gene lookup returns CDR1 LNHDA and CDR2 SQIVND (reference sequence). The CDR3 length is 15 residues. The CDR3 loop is CASSPQTGYRETQYF. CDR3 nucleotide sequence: TGTGCCAGTAGTCCGCAGACAGGGTATAGGGAGACCCAGTACTTC.

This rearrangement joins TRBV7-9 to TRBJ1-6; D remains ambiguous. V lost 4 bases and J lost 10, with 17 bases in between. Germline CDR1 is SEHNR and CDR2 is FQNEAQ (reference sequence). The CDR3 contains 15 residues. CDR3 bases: TGTGCCAGCAGCTCCGTGGGCAGTGTTCAATCACCCCTCCACTTT. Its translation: CASSSVGSVQSPLHF.

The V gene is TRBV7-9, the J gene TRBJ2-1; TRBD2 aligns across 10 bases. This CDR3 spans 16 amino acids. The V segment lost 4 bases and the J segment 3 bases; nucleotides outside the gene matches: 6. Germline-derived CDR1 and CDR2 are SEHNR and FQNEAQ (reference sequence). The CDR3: CASSSASGGVYNEQFF. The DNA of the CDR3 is TGTGCCAGCAGCTCCGCTAGCGGGGGAGTCTACAATGAGCAGTTCTTC.

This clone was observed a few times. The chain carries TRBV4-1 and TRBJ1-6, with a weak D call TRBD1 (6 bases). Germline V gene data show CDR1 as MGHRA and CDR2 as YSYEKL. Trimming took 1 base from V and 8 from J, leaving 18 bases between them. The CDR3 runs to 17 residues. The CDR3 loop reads CASSQAPDSFIHSPLHF. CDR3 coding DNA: TGCGCCAGCAGCCAAGCCCCGGACAGTTTTATACATTCACCCCTCCACTTT.

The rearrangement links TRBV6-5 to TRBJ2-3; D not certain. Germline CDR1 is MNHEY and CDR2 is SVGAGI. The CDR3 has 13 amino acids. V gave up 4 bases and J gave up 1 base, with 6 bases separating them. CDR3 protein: CASSFPGTDTQYF. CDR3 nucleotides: TGTGCCAGCAGTTTCCCTGGCACAGATACGCAGTATTTT.

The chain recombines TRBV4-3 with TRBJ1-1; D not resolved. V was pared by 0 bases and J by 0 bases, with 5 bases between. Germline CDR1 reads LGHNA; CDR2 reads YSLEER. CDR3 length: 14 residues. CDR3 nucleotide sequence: TGCGCCAGCAGCCAAGATCCGGTGAACACTGAAGCTTTCTTT. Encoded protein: CASSQDPVNTEAFF.

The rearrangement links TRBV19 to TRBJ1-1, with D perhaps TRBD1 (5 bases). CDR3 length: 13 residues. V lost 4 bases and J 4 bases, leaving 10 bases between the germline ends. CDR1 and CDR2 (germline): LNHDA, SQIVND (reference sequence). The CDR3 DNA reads TGTGCCAGTAGTACCAGGGTGGTCACTGAAGCTTTCTTT. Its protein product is CASSTRVVTEAFF. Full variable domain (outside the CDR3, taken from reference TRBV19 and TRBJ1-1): DGGITQSPKYLFRKEGQNVTLSCEQNLNHDAMYWYRQDPGQGLRLIYYSQIVNDFQKGDIAEGYSVSREKKESFPLTVTSAQKNPTAFYLCASSTRVVTEAFFGQGTRLTVV.